The rows below give T cell receptor beta chains drawn from one sample of a study of blood T cells in healthy people across ages. TCRdb re-analysed the 5' RACE reads in MiXCR, keeping a single row per CDR3 protein. This table holds hundreds of thousands of distinct CDR3 sequences, about 25% found once. The sample was also reused in another study, on T cells of mothers and their children.

Sequencing was done on a sample of blood. Receptors were obtained from a boy aged 5-17 years in good health. The CDR3 runs from the conserved cysteine through the conserved F or W. Some rows mark clone size as missing; the rest say once, few, many or name a class of expanded clone.

j_call clone_size v_call cdr3_aa
TRBJ1-1 NA TRBV12-3/TRBV12-4 CASSQGTDFEAFF
TRBJ1-2 few TRBV20-1 CSARGVGTNYGYTF
TRBJ2-1 few TRBV4-1 CASSQGLVADNEQFF
TRBJ2-5 NA TRBV7-3 CASSLNQRETQYF
TRBJ2-5 NA TRBV5-1 CASSLGDAGTVSGTQYF
NA few TRBV3-1 CASSPRGSQGYNEQFF
TRBJ2-5 NA TRBV7-3 CASSANGGSGETQYF
TRBJ1-5 few TRBV5-1 CASSLAGTDQPQHF
TRBJ1-2 once TRBV29-1 CSGLAGLYGYTF
TRBJ2-3 NA TRBV24-1 CATSDLRSVKSSTDTQYF
TRBJ2-7 few TRBV29-1 CSVEKDYEQYF
TRBJ1-4 NA TRBV4-3 CASSSQRTGIEKLFF
TRBJ1-1 NA TRBV6-5 CASSKYREAFF
TRBJ2-7 few TRBV28 CASILDSQSSYEQYF
TRBJ1-2 NA TRBV20-1 CSARDLGQEHGYTF
TRBJ2-7 many TRBV6-2/TRBV6-3 CASSNTYEQYF
TRBJ2-1 few TRBV7-2 CASSEDRTRYNEQFF
TRBJ1-4 NA TRBV6-6 CASTPAGGGEKLFF